What follows is one T cell receptor (beta chain) and its context. The entry originates in a study of blood T cell repertoires in COVID-19. Assay: immunoSEQ multiplex PCR; the TCRdb copy retains only in-frame clones and omits some. The repertoire holds about 150,000 clones, approximately 79% seen once, with 15% to 20% in the top ten. The V gene end was trimmed by 0 bases and the J gene end by 12 bases; junction bases not matched to a gene: 9. Germline V lookup: CDR1 SGHAT, CDR2 FQNNGV. CDR3 length: 14 residues. The sequence came from an older woman in a cohort exposed to, infected with or recovered from COVID-19 (not recorded which). Sequences were obtained from PBMCs or T cells enriched from blood (not recorded which). The J gene is TRBJ1-1, the V gene TRBV11-2; 8 bases line up with TRBD1. The CDR3 sequence is CASSLEPQGGRSFF. The DNA for the CDR3 is TGTGCCAGCAGCTTAGAGCCACAGGGGGGGAGATCTTTCTTT.